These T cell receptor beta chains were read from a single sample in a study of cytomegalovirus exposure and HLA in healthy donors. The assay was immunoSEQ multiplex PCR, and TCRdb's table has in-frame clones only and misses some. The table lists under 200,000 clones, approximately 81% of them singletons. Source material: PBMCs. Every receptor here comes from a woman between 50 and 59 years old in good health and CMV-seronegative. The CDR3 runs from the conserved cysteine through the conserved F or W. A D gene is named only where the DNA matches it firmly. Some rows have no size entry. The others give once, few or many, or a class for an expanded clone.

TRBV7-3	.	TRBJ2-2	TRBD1	CASSLMSQGVGTGELFF	TGTGCCAGCAGTCTGATGTCCCAGGGGGTGGGCACCGGGGAGCTGTTTTTT
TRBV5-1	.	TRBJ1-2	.	CASSLDTRAGGYTF	TGCGCCAGCAGCTTGGATACGAGGGCGGGAGGCTACACCTTC
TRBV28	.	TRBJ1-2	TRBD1	CASRLGDRGGGYTF	TGTGCCAGCAGACTCGGGGACAGGGGCGGGGGCTACACCTTC
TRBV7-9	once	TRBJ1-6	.	CASSNGGWDSPLHF	TGTGCCAGCAGCAATGGGGGCTGGGACTCACCCCTCCACTTT
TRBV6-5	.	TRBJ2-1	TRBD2	CASSYEASGRNEQFF	TGTGCCAGCAGTTACGAGGCTAGCGGGCGCAATGAGCAGTTCTTC
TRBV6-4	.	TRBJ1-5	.	CASRSTQRGINQPQHF	TGTGCCAGCAGGAGCACCCAGCGAGGGATCAATCAGCCCCAGCATTTT
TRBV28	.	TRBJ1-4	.	CASSFTPGAGEKLFF	TGTGCCAGCAGTTTTACGCCAGGGGCTGGGGAAAAACTGTTTTTT
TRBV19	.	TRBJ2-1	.	CASSGVLNEQFF	TGTGCCAGTAGCGGGGTCCTCAATGAGCAGTTCTTC
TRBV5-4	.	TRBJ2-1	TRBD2	CASSPGGTSHNEQFF	TGTGCCAGCAGCCCGGGAGGGACTAGCCACAATGAGCAGTTCTTC
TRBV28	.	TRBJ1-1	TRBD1	CASSDRGQGVHTEAFF	TGTGCCAGCAGTGACAGGGGGCAGGGGGTACACACTGAAGCTTTCTTT
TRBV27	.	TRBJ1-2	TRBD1	CASSRDRANYGYTF	TGTGCCAGCAGCCGGGACAGGGCTAACTATGGCTACACCTTC
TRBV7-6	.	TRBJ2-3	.	CASSAGTISTDTQYF	TGTGCCAGCAGCGCTGGGACAATTAGCACAGATACGCAGTATTTT
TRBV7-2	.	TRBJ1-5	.	CASSLVSGKQPQHF	TGTGCCAGCAGCTTAGTCTCGGGGAAGCAGCCCCAGCATTTT
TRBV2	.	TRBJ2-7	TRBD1	CASSGTGGRYEQYF	TGTGCCAGCAGCGGGACAGGGGGCAGGTACGAGCAGTACTTC
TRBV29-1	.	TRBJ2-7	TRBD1	CSVTRGDRDSYEQYF	TGCAGCGTGACCCGAGGGGACAGGGACTCCTACGAGCAGTACTTC
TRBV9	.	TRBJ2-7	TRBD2	CASSVDGGRVSYEQYF	TGTGCCAGCAGTGTAGACGGGGGGAGGGTCAGCTACGAGCAGTACTTC
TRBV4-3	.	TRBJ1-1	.	CASSQAAGLGSEAFF	TGCGCCAGCAGCCAAGCCGCGGGCCTCGGGTCTGAAGCTTTCTTT
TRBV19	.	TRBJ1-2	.	CASWGGGGYTF	TGTGCCAGTTGGGGGGGTGGAGGCTACACCTTC
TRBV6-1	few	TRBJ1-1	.	CASSPGDFNTEAFF	TGTGCCAGCAGCCCAGGGGATTTTAACACTGAAGCTTTCTTT
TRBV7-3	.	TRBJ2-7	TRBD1	CASSLYEGAPQYF	TGTGCCAGCAGCTTATACGAGGGGGCTCCACAGTACTTC
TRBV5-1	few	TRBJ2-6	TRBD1	CASRRDREGANVLTF	TGCGCCAGCAGGCGGGACAGGGAAGGGGCCAACGTCCTGACTTTC
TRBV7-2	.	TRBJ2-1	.	CASSPGTPNEQFF	TGTGCCAGCAGCCCCGGGACTCCCAATGAGCAGTTCTTC
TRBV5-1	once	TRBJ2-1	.	CASSGATRSYNEQFF	TGCGCCAGCAGCGGAGCGACCCGCTCCTACAATGAGCAGTTCTTC
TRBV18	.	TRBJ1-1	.	CASSPPGRDTEAFF	TGTGCCAGCTCACCACCGGGCAGGGACACTGAAGCTTTCTTT
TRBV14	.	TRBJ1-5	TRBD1	CASSNWGQGANQPQHF	TGTGCCAGCAGCAATTGGGGACAGGGGGCGAATCAGCCCCAGCATTTT
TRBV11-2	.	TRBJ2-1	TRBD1	CASSSFPGQGAHNEQFF	TGTGCCAGCAGCTCCTTTCCGGGACAGGGGGCGCACAATGAGCAGTTCTTC
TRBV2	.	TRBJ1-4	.	CASTPDLGEKLFF	TGTGCCAGCACCCCCGACCTCGGGGAAAAACTGTTTTTT
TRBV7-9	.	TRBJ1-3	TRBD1	CSSSNSGGGNTIYF	TGTTCCAGCAGCAACTCAGGGGGTGGAAACACCATATATTTT
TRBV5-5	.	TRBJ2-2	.	CASRTTLVPGNTGELFF	TGTGCCAGCAGGACTACCCTCGTGCCAGGGAACACCGGGGAGCTGTTTTTT
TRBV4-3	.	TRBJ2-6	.	CASSQDSVSGANVLTF	TGCGCCAGCAGCCAAGATAGTGTCTCTGGGGCCAACGTCCTGACTTTC
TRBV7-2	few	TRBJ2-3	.	CASSSSATDTQYF	TGTGCCAGCAGCTCCAGCGCCACAGATACGCAGTATTTT
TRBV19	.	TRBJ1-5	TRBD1	CASRWGQGLPTPQHF	TGTGCCAGTAGATGGGGACAGGGGCTTCCCACGCCCCAGCATTTT
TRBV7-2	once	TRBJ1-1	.	CASSNTWTEAFF	TGTGCCAGCAGCAACACTTGGACAGAAGCTTTCTTT